Given below is one T cell receptor (beta chain) in context. The sample belongs to a study of blood T cell repertoires in COVID-19. On the study more broadly: Sites in the United States, Italy and Spain provided acute and convalescent COVID-19 samples.

Individuals drawn from around 25 US areas were roughly 18 to 100 years old. The germline V and J ends were trimmed by 5 bases and 4 bases, with 18 bases remaining between them. Per germline, CDR1 MDHEN and CDR2 SYDVKM. The CDR3 covers 15 residues. In the authors' workflow: From reference gene primer amplification, estimates of nucleated cell counts were derived. TCRdb's table, derived via immunoSEQ multiplex PCR, lists solely in-frame clones and lacks some. The V and J calls and clone size come from that table; D and trimming were worked out from the DNA. Counted here are 250,000 to 300,000 clones, over 75% occurring once; the ten biggest clones make up around a sixth.

The TCR originated in a man younger than 30 who had recovered from COVID-19. The gene calls are TRBV28 and TRBJ2-7; a weak D match, TRBD2 (7 bases). Material: PBMCs or T cells enriched from blood (not recorded which). CDR3 amino acids: CASSLPGGAVYEQYF. The CDR3 DNA reads TGTGCCAGCAGTCTACCTGGGGGGGCGGTGTACGAGCAGTACTTC. The full variable domain, in which reference TRBV28 and TRBJ2-7 provide the parts outside the CDR3, is DVKVTQSSRYLVKRTGEKVFLECVQDMDHENMFWYRQDPGLGLRLIYFSYDVKMKEKGDIPEGYSVSREKKERFSLILESASTNQTSMYLCASSLPGGAVYEQYFGPGTRLTVT.